This is a list of T cell receptor beta chains from one sample in a study of T cell responses to AZD1222 COVID-19 vaccine. Clones were read by immunoSEQ multiplex PCR, and TCRdb kept only the in-frame ones, dropping some. Of about 120,000 clones listed, under 95% are singletons. Sample: peripheral blood, taken on day 0 of AZD1222 vaccination. The receptors were gathered from an adult in good health. Each CDR3 is given with its conserved first and last residue. The order of the fields is J gene, D gene, V gene, CDR3 protein. A D gene is named only where the DNA matches it firmly.

J gene: TRBJ2-7; D gene: TRBD1; V gene: TRBV6-5; CDR3 protein: CASRSGGQGSYEQYF
J gene: TRBJ1-1; D gene: -; V gene: TRBV28; CDR3 protein: CASSLLDRLNTEAFF
J gene: TRBJ1-5; D gene: -; V gene: TRBV12-3/TRBV12-4; CDR3 protein: CASSPPLHF
J gene: TRBJ1-3; D gene: -; V gene: TRBV5-1; CDR3 protein: CASSFPQAPSSGNTIYF
J gene: TRBJ2-7; D gene: TRBD1; V gene: TRBV7-3; CDR3 protein: CASSWTGGGPYEQYF
J gene: TRBJ1-4; D gene: -; V gene: TRBV4-2; CDR3 protein: CASSQVPTTRYGTNEKLFF
J gene: TRBJ1-2; D gene: TRBD1; V gene: TRBV5-5; CDR3 protein: CASSLAQGAGGASGYTF
J gene: TRBJ1-5; D gene: -; V gene: TRBV21-1; CDR3 protein: CASSMVEGGGDNQPQHF
J gene: TRBJ1-2; D gene: -; V gene: TRBV7-9; CDR3 protein: CASSLARSDGYTF
J gene: TRBJ1-2; D gene: -; V gene: TRBV20-1; CDR3 protein: CSASGGPANYGYTF
J gene: TRBJ1-4; D gene: -; V gene: TRBV4-1; CDR3 protein: CASSQEVTVTNEKLFF
J gene: TRBJ2-1; D gene: -; V gene: TRBV24-1; CDR3 protein: CATSGLNEQFF
J gene: TRBJ1-6; D gene: -; V gene: TRBV9; CDR3 protein: CASSVVAGGQSPLHF
J gene: TRBJ2-7; D gene: TRBD1; V gene: TRBV3-1/TRBV3-2; CDR3 protein: CASSQVTGTGIYEQYF
J gene: TRBJ2-1; D gene: TRBD2; V gene: TRBV7-2; CDR3 protein: CASSRFSGSPYNEQFF
J gene: TRBJ2-7; D gene: -; V gene: TRBV7-9; CDR3 protein: CASSLHTLDEQYF
J gene: TRBJ1-1; D gene: TRBD1; V gene: TRBV18; CDR3 protein: CASSPQGGGTEAFF
J gene: TRBJ2-1; D gene: -; V gene: TRBV19; CDR3 protein: CASSMSDGNEQFF
J gene: TRBJ1-3; D gene: -; V gene: TRBV9; CDR3 protein: CASSVASSDLGNTIYF
J gene: TRBJ1-1; D gene: -; V gene: TRBV9; CDR3 protein: CASSVDSTGGTAFF
J gene: TRBJ1-5; D gene: -; V gene: TRBV19; CDR3 protein: CASSIYSIGYSNQPQHF
J gene: TRBJ1-2; D gene: -; V gene: TRBV4-1; CDR3 protein: CASSQGTLKDAGYTF
J gene: TRBJ1-3; D gene: -; V gene: TRBV5-6; CDR3 protein: CASSLDPVGQTGNTIYF
J gene: TRBJ2-2; D gene: TRBD1; V gene: TRBV29-1; CDR3 protein: CSAQTTGAGELFF
J gene: TRBJ2-7; D gene: -; V gene: TRBV28; CDR3 protein: CASREVSGPYEQYF
J gene: TRBJ2-2; D gene: -; V gene: TRBV6-2/TRBV6-3; CDR3 protein: CASSYSPTLGGELFF
J gene: TRBJ1-3; D gene: -; V gene: TRBV11-2; CDR3 protein: CASSSSTASSIRNTIYF
J gene: TRBJ2-1; D gene: TRBD2; V gene: TRBV5-4; CDR3 protein: CASSLWSGGVSGYNEQFF
J gene: TRBJ2-1; D gene: -; V gene: TRBV7-9; CDR3 protein: CASSTPDGSSYNEQFF
J gene: TRBJ1-1; D gene: TRBD1; V gene: TRBV7-3; CDR3 protein: CASSNPTGEAEAFF
J gene: TRBJ1-4; D gene: -; V gene: TRBV18; CDR3 protein: CASSPPGNSYNEKLFF
J gene: TRBJ1-2; D gene: -; V gene: TRBV2; CDR3 protein: CASKQENYGYTF
J gene: TRBJ2-1; D gene: -; V gene: TRBV19; CDR3 protein: CASTKDSSYNEQFF
J gene: TRBJ1-4; D gene: -; V gene: TRBV12-3/TRBV12-4; CDR3 protein: CASRDELGLFF
J gene: TRBJ1-5; D gene: -; V gene: TRBV27; CDR3 protein: CASSSSNSNQPQHF
J gene: TRBJ1-5; D gene: -; V gene: TRBV20-1; CDR3 protein: CSASDDIRQPQHF
J gene: TRBJ2-5; D gene: -; V gene: TRBV5-1; CDR3 protein: CASSWGSTQETQYF
J gene: TRBJ1-1; D gene: -; V gene: TRBV30; CDR3 protein: CAWSGGRWADTEAFF
J gene: TRBJ1-6; D gene: -; V gene: TRBV12-1; CDR3 protein: CASSSLGHRITGLYNSPLHF